This is a list of T cell receptor beta chains from one sample in a study of shared clonotypes between healthy human individuals. Data came from immunoSEQ multiplex PCR; TCRdb stores just in-frame clones and leaves some out. The sample has 2 million to 3 million clones, about 92% seen once. Specimen: naive CD4+ T cells sorted from blood. These receptor sequences come from a man aged 18-30 years in good health. Each CDR3 is given without its conserved first and last residue. The D gene is left open where the match is weak.

D gene,V gene,J gene,CDR3 protein
TRBD2,TRBV19,TRBJ2-1,ASSKLAGGLYVQF
TRBD2,TRBV7-2,TRBJ2-1,ASSPWTSGYEQF
.,TRBV6-5,TRBJ1-2,ASSRGGRAEGYT
.,TRBV5-8,TRBJ1-2,ASSSPDRAYGYT
.,TRBV6-6,TRBJ1-1,ASTTGSGTEAF
TRBD2,TRBV4-1,TRBJ2-7,ASSQSALAGVTYEQY
.,TRBV12-5,TRBJ1-2,ASGPGGTNFGYT
.,TRBV30,TRBJ2-5,AWSKVEETQY
.,TRBV30,TRBJ1-6,AWSVSTWGGSPLH
TRBD1,TRBV5-1,TRBJ2-7,ASSPWTGGEQY
.,TRBV11-2,.,ASSLGWYEQY
.,TRBV7-2,TRBJ2-7,ASSLAPGTYEQY
TRBD1,TRBV5-1,TRBJ2-3,ASATGGFTDTQY
TRBD1,TRBV5-4,TRBJ2-7,ASTKGQDTYEQY
.,TRBV27,TRBJ2-3,ASSFLSDTDTQY
.,TRBV19,TRBJ2-7,ASRPRDDSYEQY
.,TRBV2,TRBJ1-5,ASSEGTGQH
TRBD1,TRBV18,TRBJ2-7,ASSPGTVSNEQY
.,TRBV6-5,TRBJ2-7,ASRESGTSAWEQY
.,TRBV30,TRBJ1-1,AWSVRRAAIENTEAF
TRBD2,TRBV29-1,TRBJ2-1,SVEFYRTSGYNEQF
.,TRBV7-9,TRBJ2-7,ASSPDTGMVYEQY
TRBD1,TRBV6-5,TRBJ1-4,ASSYLTGNEKLF
.,TRBV5-1,TRBJ1-1,ASSLAGDTEAF
TRBD2,TRBV13,TRBJ2-1,ASSSTFTGLAGDGNEQF
TRBD2,TRBV18,TRBJ2-7,ASSQVGGYEQY
.,TRBV2,TRBJ1-1,ASSARNKDTEAF
.,TRBV5-4,TRBJ2-7,ASSRSNDYEQY
.,TRBV6-5,TRBJ1-1,ASRRDLNTEAF
.,TRBV6-5,TRBJ2-7,ASSYVRGYEQY
TRBD2,TRBV29-1,TRBJ2-3,SVPAGVADTQY
.,TRBV11-2,TRBJ1-1,ASSLVRPVGSGTTKEAF
.,TRBV7-2,TRBJ2-5,ASSLGFLGQQNQETQY
.,TRBV28,TRBJ1-1,ASSLRNTEAF